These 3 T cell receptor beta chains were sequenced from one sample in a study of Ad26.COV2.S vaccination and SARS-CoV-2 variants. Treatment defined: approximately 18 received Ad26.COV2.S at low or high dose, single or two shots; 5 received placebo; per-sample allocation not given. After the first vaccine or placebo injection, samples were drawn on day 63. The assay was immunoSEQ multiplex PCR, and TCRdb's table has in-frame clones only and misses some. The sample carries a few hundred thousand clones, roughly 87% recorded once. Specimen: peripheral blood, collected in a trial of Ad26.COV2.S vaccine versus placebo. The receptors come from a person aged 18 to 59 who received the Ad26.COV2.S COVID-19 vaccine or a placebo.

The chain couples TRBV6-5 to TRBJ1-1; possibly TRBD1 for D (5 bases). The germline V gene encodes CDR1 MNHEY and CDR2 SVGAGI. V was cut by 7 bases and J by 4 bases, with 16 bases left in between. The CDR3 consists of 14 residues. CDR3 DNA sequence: TGTGCCAGCACTCTTCTGCGGGGGGGCACTGAAGCTTTCTTT. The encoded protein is CASTLLRGGTEAFF.

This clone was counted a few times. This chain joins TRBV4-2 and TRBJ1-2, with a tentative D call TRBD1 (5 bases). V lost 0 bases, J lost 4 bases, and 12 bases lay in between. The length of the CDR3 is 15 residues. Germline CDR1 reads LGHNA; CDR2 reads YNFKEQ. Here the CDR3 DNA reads TGTGCCAGCAGCCAAGAAGTAGGGGAGGCCTATGGCTACACCTTC. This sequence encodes CASSQEVGEAYGYTF.

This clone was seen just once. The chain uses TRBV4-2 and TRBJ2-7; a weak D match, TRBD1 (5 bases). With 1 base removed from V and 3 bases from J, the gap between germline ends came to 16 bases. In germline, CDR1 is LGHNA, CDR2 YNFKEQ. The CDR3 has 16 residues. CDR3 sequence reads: CASSQGWGGDLYEQYF. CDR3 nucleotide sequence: TGTGCCAGCAGCCAAGGGTGGGGCGGAGACCTCTACGAGCAGTACTTC.